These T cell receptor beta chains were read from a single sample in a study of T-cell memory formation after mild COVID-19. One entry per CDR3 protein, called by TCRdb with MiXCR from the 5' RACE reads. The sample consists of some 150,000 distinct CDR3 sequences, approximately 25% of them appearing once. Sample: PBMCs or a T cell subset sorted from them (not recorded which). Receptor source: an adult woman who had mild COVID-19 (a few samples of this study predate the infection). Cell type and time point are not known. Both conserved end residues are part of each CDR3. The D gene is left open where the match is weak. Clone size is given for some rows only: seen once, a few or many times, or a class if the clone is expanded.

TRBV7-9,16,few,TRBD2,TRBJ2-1,TGTGCCAGCAGCCTAGGAACAGGCGGGAGGCGTAATGAGCAGTTCTTC,CASSLGTGGRRNEQFF
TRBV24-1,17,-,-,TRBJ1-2,TGTGCCACCAGTGATCTCACAGGGCGCAACCCTCACTATGGCTACACCTTC,CATSDLTGRNPHYGYTF
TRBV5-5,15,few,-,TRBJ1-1,TGTGCCAGCAGGCCTATCCCCGGGCTCGACACTGAAGCTTTCTTT,CASRPIPGLDTEAFF
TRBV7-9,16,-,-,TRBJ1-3,TGTGCCAGCAGCCCCTTGGTGGGGGAGTCTGGAAACACCATATATTTT,CASSPLVGESGNTIYF
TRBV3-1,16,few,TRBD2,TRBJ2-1,TGTGCCAGCAGCCCACCCCTAGCGGGGTTGGGAAGTGAGCAGTTCTTC,CASSPPLAGLGSEQFF
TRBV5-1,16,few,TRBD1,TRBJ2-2,TGCGCCAGCAGCTCTACCGGGACAGGTATCCCCGGGGAGCTGTTTTTT,CASSSTGTGIPGELFF
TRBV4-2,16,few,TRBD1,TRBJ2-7,TGTGCCAGCAGCCAGGAGGGACAGGGGGCGTTCTACGAGCAGTACTTC,CASSQEGQGAFYEQYF
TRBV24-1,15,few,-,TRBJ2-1,TGTGCCACCAGTGATTTAAGGACCCCGAACAATGAGCAGTTCTTC,CATSDLRTPNNEQFF
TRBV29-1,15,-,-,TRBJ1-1,TGCAGCGTCCAAACCGGGGGGGCTGGGGACACTGAAGCTTTCTTT,CSVQTGGAGDTEAFF
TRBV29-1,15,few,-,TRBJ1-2,TGCAGCGTTGAAGATCAGAATTGGGCGTCCTATGGCTACACCTTC,CSVEDQNWASYGYTF
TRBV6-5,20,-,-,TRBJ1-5,TGTGCCAGCAGTGCGCGCCGCTGGGACAAGGAGGCCATTGACAATCAGCCCCAGCATTTT,CASSARRWDKEAIDNQPQHF
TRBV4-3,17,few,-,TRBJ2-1,TGCGCCAGCAGCCAAGGCACCGGGACAACGGTGGGCAATGAGCAGTTCTTC,CASSQGTGTTVGNEQFF
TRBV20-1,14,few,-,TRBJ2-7,TGCAGTGCTAGAGATCTCCACAGCTACTACGAGCAGTACTTC,CSARDLHSYYEQYF
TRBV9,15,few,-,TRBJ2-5,TGTGCCAGCAGCGTGGCCATAGGGGCGGGAGAGACCCAGTACTTC,CASSVAIGAGETQYF
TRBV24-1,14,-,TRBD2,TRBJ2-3,TGTGCCACCAGTGTACGGGAGGGCACAGATACGCAGTATTTT,CATSVREGTDTQYF
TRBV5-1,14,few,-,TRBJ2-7,TGCGCCAGCAGCTTGGCGGACACAGAATACGAGCAGTACTTC,CASSLADTEYEQYF
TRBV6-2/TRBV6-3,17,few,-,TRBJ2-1,TGTGCCAGCAGTTACTCGGGGTGGGAGGTAGCCTACAATGAGCAGTTCTTC,CASSYSGWEVAYNEQFF
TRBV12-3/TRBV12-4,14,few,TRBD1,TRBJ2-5,TGTGCCAGCAGTTCGGACAGGGGGCTAGAGACCCAGTACTTC,CASSSDRGLETQYF
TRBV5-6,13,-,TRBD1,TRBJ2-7,TGTGCCAGCAGCGTGGACAGGGAGTACGAGCAGTACTTC,CASSVDREYEQYF
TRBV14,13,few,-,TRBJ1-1,TGTGCCAGCACCCCGTGGAGGGGCGGTGAAGCTTTCTTT,CASTPWRGGEAFF
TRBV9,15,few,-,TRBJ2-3,TGTGCCAGCAGCGGTCCCCTTCCTAGCACAGATACGCAGTATTTT,CASSGPLPSTDTQYF
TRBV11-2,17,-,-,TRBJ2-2,TGTGCCAGCAGGGGAAGGACCGGGACGGGCAACACCGGGGAGCTGTTTTTT,CASRGRTGTGNTGELFF
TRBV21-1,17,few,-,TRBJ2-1,TGTGCCAGCAGCAAGGGTCCTACCTTTAGGGCCTACAATGAGCAGTTCTTC,CASSKGPTFRAYNEQFF
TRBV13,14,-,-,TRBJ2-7,TGTGCCAGCAGCTTGGGGGGCCTCTCCTACGAGCAGTACTTC,CASSLGGLSYEQYF
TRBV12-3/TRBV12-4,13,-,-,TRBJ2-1,TGTGCCAGCAGTTTCGAGGGTAACAATGAGCAGTTCTTC,CASSFEGNNEQFF
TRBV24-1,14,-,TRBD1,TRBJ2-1,TGTGCCACCAGGACAGGGCGCTCCTACAATGAGCAGTTCTTC,CATRTGRSYNEQFF
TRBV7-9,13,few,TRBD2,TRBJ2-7,TGTGCCAGCAGCTTAGGTAGCGGGGGCGAGCAGTACTTC,CASSLGSGGEQYF
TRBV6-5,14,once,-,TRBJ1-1,TGTGCCAGCAGTTACTCGAGAAGGAACACTGAAGCTTTCTTT,CASSYSRRNTEAFF
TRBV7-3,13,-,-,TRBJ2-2,TGTGCCAGCAGCTTAACATTGACCGGGGAGCTGTTTTTT,CASSLTLTGELFF
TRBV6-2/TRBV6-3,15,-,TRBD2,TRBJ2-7,TGTGCCAGCAGAACCGGGACTAGCGGGAGGTACGAGCAGTACTTC,CASRTGTSGRYEQYF
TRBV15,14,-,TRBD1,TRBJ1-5,TGTGCCACCAGCAGGGGGACAGGGGGACAGCCCCAGCATTTT,CATSRGTGGQPQHF